This T cell receptor (beta chain) is from a study of technical replicates of blood from several donors. The method was immunoSEQ multiplex PCR; TCRdb's version includes in-frame clones alone and lacks a portion of them. The sample consists of tens of thousands of clones, about 92% of them appearing once. This clone was counted a single time. This clonotype originated in a human donor in good health. Sample: T cells isolated from PBMCs.

CDR3 in DNA: TGTGCCAGCAGTTCCACAGGGCATCTGCCCCAGCATTTT. Amino acids: CASSSTGHLPQHF. V is TRBV9 and J is TRBJ1-5; weak D call: TRBD1 (6 bases). The CDR3 is 13 residues long. Germline CDR1 is SGDLS and CDR2 is YYNGEE. V lost 5 bases to trimming and J lost 9 bases, with 15 bases between them.